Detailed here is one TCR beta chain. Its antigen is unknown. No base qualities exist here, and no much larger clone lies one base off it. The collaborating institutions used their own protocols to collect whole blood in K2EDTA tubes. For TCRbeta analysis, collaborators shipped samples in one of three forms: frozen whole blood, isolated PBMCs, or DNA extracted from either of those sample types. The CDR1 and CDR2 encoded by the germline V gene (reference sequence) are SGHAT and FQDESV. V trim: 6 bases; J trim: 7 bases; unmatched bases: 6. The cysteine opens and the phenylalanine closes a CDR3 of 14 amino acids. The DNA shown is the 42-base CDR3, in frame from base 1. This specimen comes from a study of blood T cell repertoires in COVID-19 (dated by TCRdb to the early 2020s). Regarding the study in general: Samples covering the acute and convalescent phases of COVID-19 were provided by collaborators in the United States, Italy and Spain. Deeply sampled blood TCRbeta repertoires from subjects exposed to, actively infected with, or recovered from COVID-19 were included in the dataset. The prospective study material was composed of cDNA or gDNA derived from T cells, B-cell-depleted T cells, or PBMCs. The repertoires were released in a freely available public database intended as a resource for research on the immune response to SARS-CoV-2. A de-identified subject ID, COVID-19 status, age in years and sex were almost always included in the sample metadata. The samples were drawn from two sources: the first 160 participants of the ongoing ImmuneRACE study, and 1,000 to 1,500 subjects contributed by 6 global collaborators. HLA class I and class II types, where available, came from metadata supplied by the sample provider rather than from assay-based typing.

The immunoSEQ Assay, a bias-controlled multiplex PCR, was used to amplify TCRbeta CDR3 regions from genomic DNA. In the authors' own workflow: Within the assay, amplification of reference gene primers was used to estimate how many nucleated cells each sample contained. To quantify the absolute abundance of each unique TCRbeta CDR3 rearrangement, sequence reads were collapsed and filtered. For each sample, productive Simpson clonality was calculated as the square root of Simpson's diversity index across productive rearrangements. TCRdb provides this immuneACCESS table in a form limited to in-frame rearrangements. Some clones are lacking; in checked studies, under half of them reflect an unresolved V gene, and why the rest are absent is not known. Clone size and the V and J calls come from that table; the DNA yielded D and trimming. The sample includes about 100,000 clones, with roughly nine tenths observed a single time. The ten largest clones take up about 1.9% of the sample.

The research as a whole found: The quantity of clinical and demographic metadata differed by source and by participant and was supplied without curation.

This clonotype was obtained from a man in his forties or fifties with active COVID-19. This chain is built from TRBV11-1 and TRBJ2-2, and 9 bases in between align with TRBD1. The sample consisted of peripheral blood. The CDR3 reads CASRATGGNGELFF. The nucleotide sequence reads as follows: TGTGCCAGCAGGGCAACAGGGGGCAACGGGGAGCTGTTTTTT.